This T cell receptor beta chain was retrieved from a study of shared clonotypes between healthy human individuals. Study-wide findings and caveats: Rarefaction showed sorted-subset sequencing was incomplete despite large depth.

Comment on this clone: Its antigen is not identified.

The assay ran at deep level. Original handling: Filtering of immunoSEQ junctional sequences could not match full-length read filtering. TCRdb's table, derived via immunoSEQ multiplex PCR, lists solely in-frame clones and lacks some. That table supplies the V and J calls and clone size; D and trimming were determined from the DNA. The sample consists of about 700,000 clones, approximately 90% of them appearing once. Naive CD8 cells comprised CD45RO-negative, CCR7-positively selected cells, excluding terminally differentiated effector memory CD45RA+ cells. The sequenced material came from naive CD8+ T cells sorted from blood. The TCR comes from a young man in good health.

CDR3 amino acids: CASSIQGPNQPQHF. CDR3 sequence (DNA): TGTGCCAGTAGTATACAGGGACCTAATCAGCCCCAGCATTTT. The chain joins TRBV19 to TRBJ1-5; D possibly corresponds to TRBD1 (5 bases). V was clipped by 2 bases and J by 4 bases, with 9 bases between them. The CDR3 length is 14 residues. Germline V lookup: CDR1 LNHDA, CDR2 SQIVND (reference sequence).